This TCR beta chain was recorded in a study of post-analysis software for immune sequencing data (dated by TCRdb to between 2014 and 2017). Study-level background: Disease courses on record covered relapsing-remitting, secondary progressive and progressive-relapsing multiple sclerosis, though some patients had no subtype annotation. Patient repertoires were compared against roughly 12 previously published healthy control repertoires from donors aged about 6 to 26 years. A subset of samples was prepared in parallel using single-end sample barcoding, then pooled and co-amplified after Illumina adapter ligation.

TCR beta repertoires were profiled from peripheral blood of 13 young patients with multiple sclerosis to demonstrate the VDJtools post-analysis software. The patients with multiple sclerosis were children and adolescents between about 6 and 17 years of age. On this clonotype itself: Its antigen is unknown. Base qualities were left out, and no much larger clone turns up one base away.

Library generation was performed with PCR. This sample was sequenced with an Illumina HiSeq 2500. To reduce PCR and sequencing biases, unique molecular identifiers were built into the TCR beta cDNA libraries. Roughly 500,000 cDNA molecules were obtained for every 1 to 10 million input T cells, so each molecule roughly corresponded to one T cell. The patient libraries were prepared and sequenced using the same protocol as the earlier healthy control dataset. Within a given batch, samples were prepared together, multiplexed and sequenced on the same HiSeq lane. Concerning the study's data processing: Raw barcoded reads were processed with MIGEC, discarding single-read molecular identifier groups before consensus assembly and CDR3 extraction. Clonotype tables were post-analysed with VDJtools, and diversity was normalized by down-sampling all datasets to the smallest sample size. To correct batch-related cross-sample contamination, repertoire overlap clustering matched CDR3 amino acid sequences but not nucleotide sequences. TCRdb reprocessing: public reads trimmed at Q25 with fastp, clones called with MiXCR, in-frame beta chains kept. Entries are consolidated by CDR3 protein sequence, retaining the most common genes and DNA. The V and J calls and clone size are TCRdb's, not the authors'. The table for this sample lists about 460,000 distinct CDR3 sequences; under 55% of them were counted only once. The top ten hold around an eighth of the sample.

Results the study describes overall, beyond this receptor: The multiple sclerosis patient group was slightly younger than the control group. Multiple sclerosis patients had significantly lower normalized Chao1 diversity than controls, a result that suggests substantial peripheral T-cell clonal expansion. Direct clustering with F measure showed strong co-clustering of samples prepared in the same batch, prompting a batch-effect correction. Four to six TRBV segments, including TRBV5-6, TRBV5-1 and TRBV20-1, were significantly more frequent in patients than controls.

V lost 0 bases and J lost 3 bases; the stretch between them is 11 bases long. The germline V gene provides CDR1 MGHRA and CDR2 YSYEKL. Including cysteine and phenylalanine, the CDR3 has 15 amino acids. Just the 45-base CDR3 DNA is kept, in frame starting at base 1. The chain joins TRBV4-1 to TRBJ1-2, with the D gene call left open. The sequencing input was blood. The origin of this receptor is a girl aged 10 to 17 with multiple sclerosis. The CDR3 reads as follows: CASSQEVGSHYGYTF. The base sequence is TGCGCCAGCAGCCAAGAAGTGGGGAGTCACTATGGCTACACCTTC.